Listed here are 29 T cell receptor beta chains from one sample, sequenced in a study of cytomegalovirus exposure and HLA in healthy donors. With 60 Vbeta and 13 Jbeta primers, the PCR was carried out. Using immunoSEQ multiplex PCR, the repertoire was profiled, and TCRdb retains in-frame clones only, with some absent. The sample data list approximately 140,000 clones. Sequenced sample: PBMCs. Source of these receptors: a woman under 30 in good health and CMV-seronegative.

The chain uses TRBV10-3 and TRBJ1-1, with 10 bases fitting TRBD1. The germline CDR1 and CDR2 sequences are ENHRY and SYGVKD. V trimming: 0 bases; J trimming: 4 bases; junction bases outside the gene matches: 14. The CDR3 contains 19 residues. CDR3 sequence (DNA): TGTGCCATCAGTGAGTCGGGTCTCGGGACAGGGGTATTGGGCACTGAAGCTTTCTTT. It specifies CAISESGLGTGVLGTEAFF.

The rearrangement uses TRBV11-2 and TRBJ2-7; a weak D match, TRBD1 (7 bases). V lost 6 bases and J lost 9, with 21 bases in between. In germline, CDR1 is SGHAT, CDR2 FQNNGV. The CDR3 extends over 14 amino acids. Written as DNA, the CDR3 is TGTGCCAGCAGTTCCATGGCAGGGGGGAGTAGGCAGTACGTC. It yields the protein CASSSMAGGSRQYV.

This chain links TRBV4-1 with TRBJ2-5; D is perhaps TRBD1 (5 bases). The length of the CDR3 is 14 residues. The ends were cut back, 1 base at V and 7 bases at J, with 13 bases in the middle. Germline lookup yields CDR1 MGHRA and CDR2 YSYEKL. For the CDR3, the DNA is TGCGCCAGCAGCCAAGTGGCAGGAAGGGGGACCCAGTACTTC. Translating gives CASSQVAGRGTQYF.

V and J are TRBV29-1 and TRBJ2-7, with D possibly TRBD1 on 6 matching bases. From germline, CDR1 is SQVTM and CDR2 ANQGSEA. Deletions cut 0 bases from V and 1 base from J, with 13 bases between. This CDR3 region has 15 residues. The CDR3 loop reads CSVEEGAGGSYEQYF. The CDR3 nucleotides read TGCAGCGTTGAAGAGGGGGCGGGCGGATCCTACGAGCAGTACTTC.

The V gene is TRBV5-1, the J gene TRBJ2-5, with 8 bases aligning to TRBD2. The closer fit of TRBJ2-7 to the DNA end suggests the J call may be wrong. CDR3 size: 15 residues. CDR1 and CDR2 from the germline V gene are SGHRS and YFSETQ. CDR3 amino acids: CASSLGSLAEYEQYF. In DNA, the CDR3 is TGCGCCAGCAGCTTGGGCTCACTAGCGGAGTACGAGCAGTACTTC.

This chain connects TRBV4-3 to TRBJ1-2; a weak D match, TRBD1 (6 bases). Trimming removed 3 bases at V and 3 bases at J, with 17 bases between. Germline V lookup: CDR1 LGHNA, CDR2 YSLEER. The CDR3 loop spans 16 amino acids. CDR3 region: CASSQSVQGIYYGYTF. CDR3 nucleotide sequence: TGCGCCAGCAGCCAGTCGGTGCAGGGGATTTACTATGGCTACACCTTC.

V and J are TRBV19 and TRBJ1-1; D unclear. The CDR3 covers 13 residues. Trimming removed 6 bases from V and 1 base from J, with 9 bases in between. In germline, CDR1 is LNHDA, CDR2 SQIVND (reference sequence). This chain's CDR3 is CASRLRQNTEAFF. The CDR3 coding sequence is TGTGCCAGTAGGTTAAGACAGAACACTGAAGCTTTCTTT.

V is TRBV6-5 and J is TRBJ1-1, with 7 bases identical to TRBD1. V lost 5 bases, J lost 4 bases, and 10 bases stayed unmatched. The length of the CDR3 is 15 residues. Germline V gives CDR1 MNHEY, CDR2 SVGAGI. This CDR3 reads CASSPIQGRSTEAFF. CDR3 nucleotide sequence: TGTGCCAGCAGTCCCATACAGGGGAGGAGCACTGAAGCTTTCTTT.

The gene calls are TRBV29-1 and TRBJ1-3; the match to TRBD1 covers 7 bases. Germline values: CDR1 SQVTM, CDR2 ANQGSEA. CDR3 length: 16 amino acids. V shed 6 bases and J 0 bases; nucleotides not matched to a gene: 11. CDR3 bases: TGCAGCGTCCAGATGGGGGACAGTTACTCTGGAAACACCATATATTTT. The encoded protein is CSVQMGDSYSGNTIYF.

The chain carries TRBV6-1 and TRBJ2-1, with TRBD1 identical over 7 bases. The CDR3 consists of 13 residues. Germline V gene lookup returns CDR1 MNHNS and CDR2 SASEGT. V trimming: 6 bases; J trimming: 8 bases; junction bases outside the gene matches: 7. The CDR3 bases are TGTGCCAGCAGGTACAACAGGGGCCATGAGCAGTTCTTC. It yields the protein CASRYNRGHEQFF.

Comments on this clone: Other nucleotide sequences from this sample produce the same CDR3. The rearrangement links TRBV6-1 to TRBJ1-2; tentatively, D is TRBD1 (6 bases). Germline assignment: CDR1 MNHNS and CDR2 SASEGT. The length of the CDR3 is 16 residues. Trimming stripped 0 bases from V and 5 bases from J, with 16 bases between. CDR3 in amino acids: CASSEAGGGAGYGYTF. The CDR3 nucleotides are TGTGCCAGCAGTGAAGCGGGGGGGGGCGCGGGGTATGGCTACACCTTC.

The chain combines TRBV6-5 with TRBJ1-5, with 7 bases aligning to TRBD1. The germline gives CDR1 MNHEY, CDR2 SVGAGI. V lost 4 bases and J lost 7; bases outside the gene matches: 4. There are 13 residues in the CDR3. CDR3 sequence: CASSSRGHQPQHF. The CDR3 DNA sequence: TGTGCCAGCAGTTCTAGGGGGCACCAGCCCCAGCATTTT.

This chain uses TRBV11-3 with TRBJ2-3; 7 positions match TRBD1. Germline V gene sequence: CDR1 SGHNT, CDR2 YENEEA. CDR3 size: 15 residues. The junction had 6 bases not matched to a gene; V was cut back by 5 bases and J by 1 base. The DNA for the CDR3 is TGTGCCAGCAGCCTCAGGGGGATAGGCACAGATACGCAGTATTTT. Residues: CASSLRGIGTDTQYF.

The chain joins TRBV27 to TRBJ1-1, with 8 bases that match TRBD1. V trimming: 6 bases; J trimming: 0 bases; junction bases outside the gene matches: 9. Germline V gives CDR1 MNHEY, CDR2 SMNVEV (reference sequence). The CDR3 consists of 16 residues. The DNA of the CDR3 is TGTGCCAGCAGCGTCTTCAGGGGGCAGATGAACACTGAAGCTTTCTTT. Translation: CASSVFRGQMNTEAFF.

This chain links TRBV6-1 with TRBJ1-3; TRBD1 might be the D (6 bases). This CDR3 spans 15 amino acids. Trimming removed 4 bases at V and 0 bases at J, with 10 bases between. Germline V gene sequence: CDR1 MNHNS, CDR2 SASEGT. The CDR3 bases are TGTGCCAGCAGTGGGGACACTTACTCTGGAAACACCATATATTTT. Translating it yields CASSGDTYSGNTIYF.

The chain is built from TRBV21-1 and TRBJ2-7; the table names TRBD2, a call not compared with the DNA. TRBV21-1 is designated a pseudogene. CDR3 length: 13 residues. The CDR3 loop reads CASSTWGGYEQYF. DNA for the CDR3: TGTGCCAGCAGCACGTGGGGAGGATACGAGCAGTACTTC.

The rearrangement joins TRBV5-6 to TRBJ1-2, with D possibly matching TRBD1 (6 bases). CDR3 length equals 15 residues. Germline loops: CDR1 SGHDT, CDR2 YYEEEE. V gave up 4 bases and J gave up 7 bases, with 20 bases separating them. CDR3 nucleotide sequence: TGTGCCAGCAGCACGCTGGAACAGGGTCTGCCTGGCTACACCTTC. As protein: CASSTLEQGLPGYTF.

The V call is TRBV29-1, the J call TRBJ2-7; 10 nucleotides match TRBD1. CDR1 and CDR2 from the germline V gene are SQVTM and ANQGSEA. The CDR3 is made up of 13 amino acids. V trimming: 4 bases; J trimming: 7 bases; junction bases outside the gene matches: 7. The CDR3 nucleotides are TGCAGCGTTGGGACAGGGGGTATGGGAGAGCAGTACTTC. Protein: CSVGTGGMGEQYF.

This CDR3 is CASSPTPPEQYF. The CDR3, as DNA: TGTGCCAGCTCACCTACACCCCCCGAGCAGTACTTC. V usage is TRBV18 and J usage is TRBJ2-7; no clear D gene. The CDR3 is 12 residues long. Per the germline V gene, CDR1 is KGHSH and CDR2 is LQKENI. V was pared by 3 bases and J by 6 bases, with 9 bases between.

V and J are TRBV18 and TRBJ1-1, with a possible D match to TRBD1 (5 bases). The CDR3 has 14 amino acids. With 3 bases removed from V and 8 bases from J, the gap between germline ends came to 16 bases. Germline loops: CDR1 KGHSH, CDR2 LQKENI. CDR3 loop: CASSPGGVSAEAFF. CDR3 bases: TGTGCCAGCTCACCTGGAGGGGTGTCCGCGGAAGCTTTCTTT.

The J gene is TRBJ1-6, the V gene TRBV5-1; 12 bases are shared with TRBD1. This CDR3 is built from 15 residues. CDR1 is SGHRS, CDR2 YFSETQ, per germline. The V and J ends lost 3 bases and 17 bases, in that order; junction bases with no gene match: 12. CDR3 nucleotides: TGCGCCAGCAGCTCGTCCGGGACAGGGGGCGGTTTGGTCCACTTT. Translation gives CASSSSGTGGGLVHF.

The rearrangement uses TRBV10-2 and TRBJ2-2; D perhaps matches TRBD1 (6 bases). CDR3 length: 13 amino acids. Germline lookup yields CDR1 WSHSY and CDR2 SAAADI. Trimming pared 7 bases from V and 6 bases from J, leaving 12 bases between. CDR3 DNA sequence: TGCGCCAGCATCCTCCAGGGGTCCGGGGAGCTGTTTTTT. Its translation is CASILQGSGELFF.

The chain is built from TRBV6-4 and TRBJ1-1; unclear D gene. This CDR3 comprises 14 residues. V dropped 6 bases and J dropped 2 bases, with 13 bases sitting between them. The germline V gene has CDR1 MRHNA and CDR2 SNTAGT. The CDR3 DNA reads TGTGCCAGCAGGGATCGGGAAGGCAACACTGAAGCTTTCTTT. Amino acids: CASRDREGNTEAFF.

The chain has TRBV11-2 and TRBJ1-5; D may be TRBD1 (6 bases). There are 15 residues in the CDR3. V was trimmed by 5 bases and J by 0 bases, leaving 11 bases between them. Per the germline V gene, CDR1 is SGHAT and CDR2 is FQNNGV. This CDR3 is CASSPQGFSNQPQHF. The CDR3 DNA reads TGTGCCAGCAGCCCACAGGGTTTTAGCAATCAGCCCCAGCATTTT. Based on the CDR3 plus reference TRBV11-2 and TRBJ1-5, the full variable domain is EAGVAQSPRYKIIEKRQSVAFWCNPISGHATLYWYQQILGQGPKLLIQFQNNGVVDDSQLPKDRFSAERLKGVDSTLKIQPAKLEDSAVYLCASSPQGFSNQPQHFGDGTRLSIL.

The chain joins TRBV7-8 to TRBJ2-5; 12 nucleotides align to TRBD2. V lost 5 bases, J lost 11 bases, and 21 bases stayed unmatched. The CDR3 length is 18 residues. CDR1 is SGHVS and CDR2 is FQNEAQ in the germline V gene. CDR3 sequence reads: CASSQTSQTTSGRGEQYF. CDR3 DNA: TGTGCCAGCAGCCAGACATCACAAACGACTAGCGGGAGAGGGGAGCAGTACTTC.

This chain connects TRBV29-1 to TRBJ1-1, with D unresolved. Germline V gives CDR1 SQVTM, CDR2 ANQGSEA. The CDR3 is made up of 15 amino acids. V was cut by 4 bases and J by 4 bases, with 19 bases left in between. The CDR3 DNA sequence: TGCAGCGTTGGATGGATGGAGCGGCTGAGCACTGAAGCTTTCTTT. It yields the protein CSVGWMERLSTEAFF.

The V call is TRBV6-1, the J call TRBJ2-7; D might be TRBD2 (5 bases). Germline CDR1 MNHNS, CDR2 SASEGT. The CDR3 has 14 amino acids. V lost 2 bases to trimming and J lost 1 base, with 9 bases between them. This chain's CDR3 is CASSEFSGSYEQYF. Written as DNA, the CDR3 is TGTGCCAGCAGTGAATTCTCGGGGTCCTACGAGCAGTACTTC.

The chain couples TRBV15 to TRBJ2-3; TRBD2 matches at 10 bases. Germline V CDR1 and CDR2: LNHNV, YYDKDF (reference sequence). V lost 8 bases to trimming and J lost 4 bases; unmatched junction nucleotides: 6. The CDR3 contains 14 residues. CDR3 residues: CATGAGGTADTQYF. In DNA form, the CDR3 reads TGTGCCACCGGAGCGGGGGGGACCGCAGATACGCAGTATTTT. The complete variable domain, with remaining parts taken from reference TRBV15 and TRBJ2-3, reads DAMVIQNPRYQVTQFGKPVTLSCSQTLNHNVMYWYQQKSSQAPKLLFHYYDKDFNNEADTPDNFQSRRPNTSFCFLDIRSPGLGDTAMYLCATGAGGTADTQYFGPGTRLTVL.

For this clone: The junction does not match germline at one end; this may be a read error. The chain carries TRBV7-7 and TRBJ2-5; tentative D call: TRBD1 (5 bases). The CDR3 length is 15 residues. Germline V lookup: CDR1 SSHAT, CDR2 FNYEAQ (reference sequence). DNA of the CDR3: TGTGCTAGCAGCTTGAACTCAGGGTCCAAAGAGACCCAGTACTTC. It yields the protein CASSLNSGSKETQYF.